This T cell receptor (beta chain) derives from a study of shared clonotypes between healthy human individuals. Study-wide background: Sampling drew on donors who were two women and a few men aged 18 to 49.

As regards this clone: This CDR3 is also generated by other DNA sequences in the sample.

Data came from immunoSEQ multiplex PCR; TCRdb stores just in-frame clones and leaves some out. The top ten hold more than 0.1% of the sample, which has 2 million to 2.5 million clones, about 94% seen once. The sample was naive CD4+ T cells sorted from blood. Subset given: CD45RA+ positively selected. The clonotype was recovered from a man aged 18 to 30 in good health.

CDR3 bases: TGTGCCAGCTCACCCGGGACCGGCATTTCTCAGCCCCAGCATTTT. Its translation is CASSPGTGISQPQHF. The J gene is TRBJ1-5, the V gene TRBV18, with D possibly matching TRBD1 (5 bases). V was clipped by 3 bases and J by 6 bases, with 15 bases between them. CDR3 length equals 15 residues. Germline CDR1 KGHSH, CDR2 LQKENI.